These T cell receptor beta chains were read from a single sample in a study of T cell responses to AZD1222 COVID-19 vaccine. Using immunoSEQ multiplex PCR, the repertoire was profiled, and TCRdb retains in-frame clones only, with some absent. The sample holds approximately 120,000 clones, less than 95% seen once. This sample comprised peripheral blood, obtained on day 0 of AZD1222 vaccination. Every receptor here comes from an adult in good health. Both conserved end residues are part of each CDR3. D genes are given only for firm matches. Size tells how often a clone was seen (once, few, many) or the class of an expanded clone, and some rows leave it out.

15 . TRBJ2-2 TRBD1 TRBV19 CASSRGQFNTGELFF
14 . TRBJ1-3 . TRBV6-6 CASRSTASGNTIYF
13 . TRBJ1-1 . TRBV3-1/TRBV3-2 CASSLGQNTEAFF
14 once TRBJ2-2 . TRBV9 CASSVEAKAGELFF
14 . TRBJ1-2 . TRBV5-1 CASSPREDSYGYTF
14 . TRBJ1-4 . TRBV5-4 CASSSGISEEKLFF
15 . TRBJ1-6 . TRBV28 CASSQPRGTSSALHF
15 once TRBJ2-4 TRBD2 TRBV6-5 CASSYSAGDQNIQYF
13 . TRBJ1-1 . TRBV7-9 CASSLSSSTEAFF
13 . TRBJ2-1 . TRBV18 CASSPLRNDEQFF
15 . TRBJ2-1 TRBD2 TRBV6-6 CASSGGTSNHNEQFF
15 . TRBJ2-7 . TRBV5-1 CASSLFGASSYEQYF
14 . TRBJ1-6 TRBD1 TRBV10-3 CAISDGQVQSPLHF